Described below is a single T cell receptor beta chain sequence and its context. The data were taken from a study of Ad26.COV2.S vaccination and SARS-CoV-2 variants. Study context: Ad26.COV2.S, an intramuscular injection, was given once or twice 56 days apart.

Sequencing was performed with immunoSEQ multiplex PCR; in TCRdb, only in-frame clones are kept and a portion is missing. The sample holds some 640,000 clones; around 92% are singletons and the top ten take approximately 1.5%. Treatment specified: 15 to 20 received Ad26.COV2.S at low or high dose, single or two shots; 5 received placebo; per-sample allocation not given. The study sampled participants on day 63 after the first vaccine or placebo injection. The CDR3 extends over 11 amino acids. V dropped 3 bases and J dropped 6 bases, with 2 bases sitting between them. Sequences were derived from peripheral blood, sampled in a trial of Ad26.COV2.S vaccine versus placebo. This receptor was identified in a person aged 18-60 years who received the Ad26.COV2.S COVID-19 vaccine or a placebo. The chain carries TRBV12-3 or TRBV12-4 and TRBJ1-4; D remains ambiguous. This CDR3 reads CASSLDEKLFF. The DNA for the CDR3 is TGTGCCAGCAGTTTGGATGAAAAACTGTTTTTT.